This T cell receptor beta chain was identified during a study of CD4+ T cells in melanoma. General study results and limits: CD8+ T cell, macrophage and B cell function reportedly correlated with neoantigen-specific CD4+ T cells. Reportedly, melanoma neoantigen-specific CD4+ T cells showed varied differentiation states.

This clone occurred a few times. Its cognate antigen is unknown. The CDR3 is made up of 15 amino acids. The ends lost 4 bases at V and 5 bases at J; junction bases unmatched: 5. Germline CDR1 is SGHRS and CDR2 is YFSETQ. Only in-frame clones appear in the TCRdb table, and some are missing; sequencing was by immunoSEQ multiplex PCR. Of around 6,700 clones in the sample, 45% to 55% are singletons; the top ten hold approximately 15%. This chain uses TRBV5-1 with TRBJ2-2; 10 bases are shared with TRBD1. The sequenced sample consisted of cells from a culture (not recorded whether cultured in vitro). The source of this sequence is a human donor with melanoma. For the CDR3, the DNA is TGCGCCAGCAGCCCGGGACAGGGGAGAACCGGGGAGCTGTTTTTT. Amino acids: CASSPGQGRTGELFF.